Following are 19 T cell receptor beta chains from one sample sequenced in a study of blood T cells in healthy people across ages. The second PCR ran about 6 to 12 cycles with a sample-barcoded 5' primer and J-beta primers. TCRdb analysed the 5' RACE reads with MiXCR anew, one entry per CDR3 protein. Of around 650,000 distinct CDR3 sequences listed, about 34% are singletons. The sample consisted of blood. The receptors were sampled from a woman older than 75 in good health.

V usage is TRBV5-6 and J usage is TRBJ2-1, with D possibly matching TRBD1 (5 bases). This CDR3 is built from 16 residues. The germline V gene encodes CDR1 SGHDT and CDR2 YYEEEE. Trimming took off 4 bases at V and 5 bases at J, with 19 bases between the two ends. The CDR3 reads CASSPPWERGNNEQFF. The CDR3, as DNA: TGTGCCAGCAGCCCCCCCTGGGAAAGGGGAAACAATGAGCAGTTCTTC.

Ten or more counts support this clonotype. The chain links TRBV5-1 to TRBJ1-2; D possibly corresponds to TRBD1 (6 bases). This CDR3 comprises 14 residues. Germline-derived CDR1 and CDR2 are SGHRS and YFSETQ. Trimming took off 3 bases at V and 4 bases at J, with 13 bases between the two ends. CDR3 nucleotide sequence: TGCGCCAGCAGCTCCCTAGCGGGGGCCTATGGCTACACCTTC. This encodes CASSSLAGAYGYTF.

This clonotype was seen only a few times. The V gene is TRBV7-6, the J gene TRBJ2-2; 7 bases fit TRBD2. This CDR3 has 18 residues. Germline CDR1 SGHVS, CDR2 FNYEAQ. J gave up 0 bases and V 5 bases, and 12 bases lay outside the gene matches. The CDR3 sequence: CASSPRSGGSANTGELFF. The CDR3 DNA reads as TGTGCCAGCAGCCCCCGATCGGGGGGATCCGCGAACACCGGGGAGCTGTTTTTT.

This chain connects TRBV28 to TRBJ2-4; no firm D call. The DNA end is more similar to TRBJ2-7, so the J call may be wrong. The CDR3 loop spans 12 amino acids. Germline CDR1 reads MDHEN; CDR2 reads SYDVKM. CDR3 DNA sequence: TGTGCCAGCAGCCTCTACAACTACGAGCAGTACTTC. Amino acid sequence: CASSLYNYEQYF.

The CDR3 loop is CSVEDGKGITEAFF. The CDR3 DNA sequence: TGCAGCGTTGAAGATGGAAAGGGTATCACTGAAGCTTTCTTT. This chain joins TRBV29-1 and TRBJ1-1; D is unresolved. Germline lookup yields CDR1 SQVTM and CDR2 ANQGSEA. Trimming took 0 bases from V and 4 from J, leaving 12 bases between them. The CDR3 sequence is 14 residues long.

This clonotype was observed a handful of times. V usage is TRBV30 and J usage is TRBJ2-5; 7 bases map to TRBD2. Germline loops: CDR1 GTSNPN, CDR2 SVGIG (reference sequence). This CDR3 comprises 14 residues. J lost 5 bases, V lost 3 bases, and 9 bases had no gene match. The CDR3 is CAWRGVGGTETQYF. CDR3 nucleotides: TGTGCCTGGAGGGGTGTCGGGGGGACCGAGACCCAGTACTTC.

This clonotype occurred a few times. In DNA, the CDR3 is TGTGCCAGCCTCCGACCGATTGCTAACTATGGCTACACCTTC. Translated, it gives CASLRPIANYGYTF. The chain joins TRBV6-2 or TRBV6-3 to TRBJ1-2; D uncertain. Germline V gene sequence: CDR1 MNHEY, CDR2 SVGEGT. The V end was cut by 8 bases, the J end by 0 bases, with 13 bases between. This CDR3 comprises 14 residues.

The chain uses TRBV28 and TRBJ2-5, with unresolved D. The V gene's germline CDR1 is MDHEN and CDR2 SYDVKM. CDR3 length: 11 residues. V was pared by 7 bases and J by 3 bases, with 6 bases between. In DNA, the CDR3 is TGTGCCAGCACCCAGGAAGAGACCCAGTACTTC. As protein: CASTQEETQYF. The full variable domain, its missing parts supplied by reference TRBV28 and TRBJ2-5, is DVKVTQSSRYLVKRTGEKVFLECVQDMDHENMFWYRQDPGLGLRLIYFSYDVKMKEKGDIPEGYSVSREKKERFSLILESASTNQTSMYLCASTQEETQYFGPGTRLLVL.

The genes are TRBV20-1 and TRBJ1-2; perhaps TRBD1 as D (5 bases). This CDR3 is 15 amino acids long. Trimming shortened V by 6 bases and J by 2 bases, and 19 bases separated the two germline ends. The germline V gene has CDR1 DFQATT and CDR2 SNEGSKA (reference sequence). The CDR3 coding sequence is TGCAGTGCAATAGGGGTCCTGACCTCAAACTATGGCTACACCTTC. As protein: CSAIGVLTSNYGYTF.

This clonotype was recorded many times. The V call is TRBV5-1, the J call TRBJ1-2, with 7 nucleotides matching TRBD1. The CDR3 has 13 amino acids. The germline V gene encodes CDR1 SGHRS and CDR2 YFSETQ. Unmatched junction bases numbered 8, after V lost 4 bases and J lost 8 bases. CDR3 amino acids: CASSVTGDGGYTF. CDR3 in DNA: TGCGCCAGCAGCGTCACAGGGGACGGGGGCTACACCTTC.

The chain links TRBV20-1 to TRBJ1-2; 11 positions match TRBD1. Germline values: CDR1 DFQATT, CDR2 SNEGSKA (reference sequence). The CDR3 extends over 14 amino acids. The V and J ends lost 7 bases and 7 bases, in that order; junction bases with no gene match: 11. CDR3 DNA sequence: TGCAGTGTAGAGGACAGGGGGCGGTGGGGTGGCTACACCTTC. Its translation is CSVEDRGRWGGYTF.

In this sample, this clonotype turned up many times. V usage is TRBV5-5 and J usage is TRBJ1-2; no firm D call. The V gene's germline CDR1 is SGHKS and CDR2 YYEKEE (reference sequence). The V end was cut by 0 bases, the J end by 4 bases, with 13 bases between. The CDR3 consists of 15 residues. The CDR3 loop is CASSLGRRWAYGYTF. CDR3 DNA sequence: TGTGCCAGCAGCTTGGGACGACGATGGGCCTATGGCTACACCTTC.

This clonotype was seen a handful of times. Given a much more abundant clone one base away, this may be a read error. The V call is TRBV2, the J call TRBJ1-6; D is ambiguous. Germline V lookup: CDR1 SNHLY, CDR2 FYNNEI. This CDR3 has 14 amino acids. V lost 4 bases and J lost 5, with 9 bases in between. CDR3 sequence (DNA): TGTGCCAGCAGTGGGGGTGGGGATAATTCACCCCTCCACTTT. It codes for CASSGGGDNSPLHF. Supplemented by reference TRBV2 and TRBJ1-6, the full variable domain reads EPEVTQTPSHQVTQMGQEVILRCVPISNHLYFYWYRQILGQKVEFLVSFYNNEISEKSEIFDDQFSVERPDGSNFTLKIRSTKLEDSAMYFCASSGGGDNSPLHFGNGTRLTVT.

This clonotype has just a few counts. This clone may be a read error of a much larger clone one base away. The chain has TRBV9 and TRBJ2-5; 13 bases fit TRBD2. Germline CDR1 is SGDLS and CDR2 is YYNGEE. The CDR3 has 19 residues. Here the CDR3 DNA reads TGTGCCAGCAGCTCCAGGGGACTAGCGGGGCCCGGAGGACAAGAGGCCCAGTACTTC. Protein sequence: CASSSRGLAGPGGQEAQYF.

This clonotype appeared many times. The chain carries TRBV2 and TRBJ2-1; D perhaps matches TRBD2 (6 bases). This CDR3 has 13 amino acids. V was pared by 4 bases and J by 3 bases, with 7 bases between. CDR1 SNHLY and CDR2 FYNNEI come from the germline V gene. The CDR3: CASSVTSYNEQFF. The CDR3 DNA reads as TGTGCCAGCAGTGTGACTAGCTACAATGAGCAGTTCTTC.

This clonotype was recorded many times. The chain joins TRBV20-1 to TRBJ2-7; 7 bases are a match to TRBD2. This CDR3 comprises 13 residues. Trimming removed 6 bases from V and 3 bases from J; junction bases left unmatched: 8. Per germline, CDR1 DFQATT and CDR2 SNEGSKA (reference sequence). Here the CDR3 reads CSARDSGLYEQYF. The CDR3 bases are TGCAGTGCCCGGGATAGCGGGCTCTACGAGCAGTACTTC.

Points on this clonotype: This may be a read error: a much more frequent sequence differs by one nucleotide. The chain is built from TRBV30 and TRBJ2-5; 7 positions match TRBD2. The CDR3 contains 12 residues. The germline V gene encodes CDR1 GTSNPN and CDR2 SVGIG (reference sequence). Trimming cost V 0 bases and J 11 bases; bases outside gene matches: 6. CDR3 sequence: CAWSVQAGEQYF. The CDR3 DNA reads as TGTGCCTGGAGTGTACAGGCGGGGGAGCAGTACTTC. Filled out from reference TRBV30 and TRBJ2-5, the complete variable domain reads SQTIHQWPATLVQPVGSPLSLECTVEGTSNPNLYWYRQAAGRGLQLLFYSVGIGQISSEVPQNLSASRPQDRQFILSSKKLLLSDSGFYLCAWSVQAGEQYFGPGTRLLVL.

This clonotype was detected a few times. The CDR3 region is CASSYPGRGLTEAFF. The DNA of the CDR3 is TGTGCCAGCAGTTACCCGGGCAGGGGGCTCACTGAAGCTTTCTTT. This chain uses TRBV6-6 with TRBJ1-1, with TRBD1 matching over 8 bases. Germline lookup yields CDR1 MNHNY and CDR2 SVGAGI (reference sequence). CDR3 size: 15 residues. The trim removed 2 bases at V and 4 bases at J, leaving 6 bases unmatched.

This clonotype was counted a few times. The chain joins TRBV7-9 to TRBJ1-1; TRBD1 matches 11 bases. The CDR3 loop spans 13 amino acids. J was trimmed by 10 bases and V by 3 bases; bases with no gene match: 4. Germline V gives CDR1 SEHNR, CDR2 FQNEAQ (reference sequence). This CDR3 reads CASSLGQGVGAFF. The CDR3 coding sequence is TGTGCCAGCAGCTTGGGACAGGGGGTCGGAGCTTTCTTT.